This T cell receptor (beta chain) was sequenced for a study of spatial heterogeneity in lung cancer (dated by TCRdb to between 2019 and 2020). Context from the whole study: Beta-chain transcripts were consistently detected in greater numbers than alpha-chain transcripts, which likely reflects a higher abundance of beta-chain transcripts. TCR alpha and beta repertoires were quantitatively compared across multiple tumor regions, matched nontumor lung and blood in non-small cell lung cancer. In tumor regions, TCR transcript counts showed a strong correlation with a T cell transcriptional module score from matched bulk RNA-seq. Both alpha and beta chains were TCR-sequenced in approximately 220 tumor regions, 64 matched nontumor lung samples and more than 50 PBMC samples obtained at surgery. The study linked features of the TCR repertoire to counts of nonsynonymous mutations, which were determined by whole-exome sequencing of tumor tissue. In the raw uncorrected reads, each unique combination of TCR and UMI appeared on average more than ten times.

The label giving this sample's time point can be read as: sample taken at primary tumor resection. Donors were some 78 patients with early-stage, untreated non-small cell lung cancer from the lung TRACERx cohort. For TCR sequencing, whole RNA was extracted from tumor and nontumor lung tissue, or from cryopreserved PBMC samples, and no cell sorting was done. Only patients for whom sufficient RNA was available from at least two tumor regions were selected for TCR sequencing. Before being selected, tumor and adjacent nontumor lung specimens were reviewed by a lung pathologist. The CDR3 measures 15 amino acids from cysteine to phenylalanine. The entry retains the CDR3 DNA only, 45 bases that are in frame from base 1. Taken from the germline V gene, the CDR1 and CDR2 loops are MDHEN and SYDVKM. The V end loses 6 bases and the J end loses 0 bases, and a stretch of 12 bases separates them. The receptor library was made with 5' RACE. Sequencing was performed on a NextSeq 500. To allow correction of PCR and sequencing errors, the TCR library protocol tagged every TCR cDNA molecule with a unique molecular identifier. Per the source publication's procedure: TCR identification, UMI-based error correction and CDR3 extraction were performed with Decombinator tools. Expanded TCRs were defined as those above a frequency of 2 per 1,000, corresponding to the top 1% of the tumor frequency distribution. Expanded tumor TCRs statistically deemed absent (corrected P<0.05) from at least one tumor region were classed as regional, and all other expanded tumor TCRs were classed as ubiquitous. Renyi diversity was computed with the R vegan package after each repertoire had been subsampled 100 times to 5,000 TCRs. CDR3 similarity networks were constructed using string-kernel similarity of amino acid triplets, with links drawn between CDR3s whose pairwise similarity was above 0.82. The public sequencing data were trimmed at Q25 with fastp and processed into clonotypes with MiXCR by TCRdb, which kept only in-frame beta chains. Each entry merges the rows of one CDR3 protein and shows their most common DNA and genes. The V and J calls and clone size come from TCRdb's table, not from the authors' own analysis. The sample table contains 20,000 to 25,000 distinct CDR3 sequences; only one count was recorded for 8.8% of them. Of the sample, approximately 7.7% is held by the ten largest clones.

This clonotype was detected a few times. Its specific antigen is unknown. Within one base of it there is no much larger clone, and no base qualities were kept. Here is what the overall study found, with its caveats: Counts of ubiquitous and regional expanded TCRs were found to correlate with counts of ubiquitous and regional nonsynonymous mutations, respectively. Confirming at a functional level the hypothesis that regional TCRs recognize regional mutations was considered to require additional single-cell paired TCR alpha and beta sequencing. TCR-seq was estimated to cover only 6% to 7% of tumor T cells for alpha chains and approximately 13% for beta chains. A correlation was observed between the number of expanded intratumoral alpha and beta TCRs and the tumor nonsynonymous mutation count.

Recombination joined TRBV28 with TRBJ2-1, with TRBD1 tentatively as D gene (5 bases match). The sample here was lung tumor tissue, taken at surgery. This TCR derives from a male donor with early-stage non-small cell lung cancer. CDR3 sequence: CASRPRVNSYNEQFF. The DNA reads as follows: TGTGCCAGCAGACCCAGGGTCAACTCCTACAATGAGCAGTTCTTC. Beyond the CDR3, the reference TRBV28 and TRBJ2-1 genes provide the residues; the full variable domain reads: DVKVTQSSRYLVKRTGEKVFLECVQDMDHENMFWYRQDPGLGLRLIYFSYDVKMKEKGDIPEGYSVSREKKERFSLILESASTNQTSMYLCASRPRVNSYNEQFFGPGTRLTVL.